The entry below describes one T cell receptor beta chain. This sample is part of a study of blood T cells in healthy people across ages. The CDR3 is 14 residues long. V lost 6 bases and J lost 10; bases outside the gene matches: 12. CDR1 is DFQATT, CDR2 SNEGSKA, per germline (reference sequence). Combining a sample-barcoded 5' primer with a J-beta primer mix, a second PCR ran for roughly 7 to 11 cycles. Via MiXCR, TCRdb re-called the 5' RACE reads, giving one row per CDR3 protein. The profile shows over 1.5 million distinct CDR3 sequences, roughly 52% of them singletons. The chain recombines TRBV20-1 with TRBJ1-4, with 9 nucleotides matching TRBD1. This clonotype originated in a woman aged 40 to 50 in good health. Sample: blood. CDR3 residues: CSAPPGTGLRKLFF. CDR3 sequence (DNA): TGCAGTGCCCCGCCCGGGACAGGGTTGCGAAAACTGTTTTTT.